This T cell receptor (beta chain) derives from a study of patients and donors after allogeneic stem cell transplantation. Each CDR3 protein gets one entry after TCRdb re-called the RT-PCR reads with MiXCR. Of about a million distinct CDR3 sequences in the sample, more than 15% were seen once. This clonotype was picked up a small number of times. V gave up 6 bases and J gave up 8 bases; unmatched junction bases: 19. CDR3 size: 17 residues. The germline CDR1 and CDR2 sequences are MNHNS and SASEGT. J is TRBJ2-1 and V is TRBV6-1, with 7 bases fitting TRBD1. The source of this sequence is a human donor who was either an allogeneic HSCT recipient or a stem cell or donor lymphocyte infusion donor (not recorded which). It is not recorded whose cells these are; they may come from a transplant donor. Specimen: blood, either unsorted or a sorted T cell fraction (not recorded which). The CDR3 region has the DNA TGTGCCAGCAGGTTACGTAAGGGGGCAATTTTTGTAGATGAGCAGTTCTTC. Encoded protein: CASRLRKGAIFVDEQFF.